This T cell receptor (beta chain) was sequenced in a study of blood T cell repertoires in COVID-19. Study in general: Spain, Italy and the United States supplied samples that represented acute and convalescent COVID-19. Sample material is recorded as cDNA or gDNA derived from T cells, B-cell-depleted T cells, or PBMCs.

Authors' data handling: Reference gene primer amplification gave estimated nucleated cell counts. The method was immunoSEQ multiplex PCR; TCRdb's version includes in-frame clones alone and lacks a portion of them. The V and J calls and clone size come from that table; D and trimming were worked out from the DNA. The sample lists about 120,000 clones, roughly 80% occurring once. This CDR3 is 14 amino acids long. The junction had 16 bases not matched to a gene; V was cut back by 8 bases and J by 7 bases. Germline V gene data show CDR1 as SQVTM and CDR2 as ANQGSEA. The source of this sequence is a man aged 45 to 65 with acute or convalescent COVID-19. The gene calls are TRBV29-1 and TRBJ2-7; 8 bases are shared with TRBD2. The sample comprised peripheral blood. The CDR3 spells CSPKFPREVGEQYF. The CDR3 DNA reads TGCAGCCCCAAGTTTCCGCGGGAGGTCGGGGAGCAGTACTTC.